This entry features one TCR beta chain sequence. There is no known antigen for this receptor. Base-call qualities are not available, and no considerably larger clone is one nucleotide away. Enrolling through a virtual design, the prospective study's participants ranged in age from roughly 18 to 90 years and lived across roughly 23 United States geographic areas. To assign participants to cohorts, the prospective study relied on clinical history that participants themselves reported in a screening survey and a study questionnaire. A participant counted as exposed if, within 2 weeks of entering the study, that participant had been in contact with someone who had a PCR-confirmed or clinician-diagnosed COVID-19 case. Each participant in the prospective study had whole blood, serum and a nasopharyngeal or oropharyngeal swab collected by mobile phlebotomists. Additional blood draws and questionnaires over a roughly two-month period could optionally be provided by prospective study participants. Prospective study blood samples were shipped either frozen or at room temperature before DNA extraction.

TCRbeta CDR3 regions were amplified from genomic DNA using the immunoSEQ Assay, a bias-controlled multiplex PCR. Turning to the authors' computational methods: The number of nucleated cells in each sample was estimated from the amplification of reference gene primers within the assay. Sequence reads were collapsed and filtered to measure the absolute abundance of every unique TCRbeta CDR3 rearrangement. Productive Simpson clonality was computed per sample as the square root of Simpson's diversity index over productive rearrangements. Held by TCRdb, this immuneACCESS table contains in-frame sequences only and omits some clones. Under half of the omission traces to an unresolved V gene where checked; the cause of the rest is unknown. That table gives V, J and clone size, and the DNA gave D and trimming. Across this sample there are roughly 270,000 clones, with around 84% seen only once. About 5% of the sample lies in the top ten.

Trimming removed 2 bases from V and 4 bases from J, leaving 15 bases between the germline ends. Based on the germline V gene, the CDR1 and CDR2 sequences are MNHEY and SVGEGT. The CDR3 goes from the cysteine to the phenylalanine over 15 residues. The entry retains the CDR3 DNA only, 45 bases that are in frame from base 1. These data are taken from a study of blood T cell repertoires in COVID-19 (TCRdb year 2020). Regarding the complete study: Samples from collaborators originated in the United States, Italy and Spain and spanned both the acute and convalescent phases of COVID-19. The material from the prospective study consisted of cDNA or gDNA derived from T cells, B-cell-depleted T cells, or PBMCs. The dataset comprised deeply sampled blood TCRbeta repertoires from subjects exposed to, actively infected with, or recovered from COVID-19. The repertoires were made available in a free public database intended to serve as a resource for research on the immune response to SARS-CoV-2. Samples came from the ongoing ImmuneRACE study (first 160 participants) plus 1,254 subjects from 6 global collaborators. A de-identified subject ID, COVID-19 status, age in years and sex were almost always included in the sample metadata. HLA class I and class II types, where available, came from metadata supplied by the sample provider rather than from assay-based typing. Broad study findings and their caveats: Clinical and demographic metadata were provided uncurated, with the amount varying by source and participant.

The sequence derives from a man aged 35-49 years who had been exposed to COVID-19. This chain is built from TRBV6-2 or TRBV6-3 and TRBJ2-7; a weak D assignment points to TRBD1 (6 bases agree). The specimen sequenced was PBMCs or T cells enriched from blood (not recorded which). The CDR3 is CASSYTGQSGYEQYF. The DNA reads TGTGCCAGCAGTTACACTGGACAGTCCGGGTACGAGCAGTACTTC.